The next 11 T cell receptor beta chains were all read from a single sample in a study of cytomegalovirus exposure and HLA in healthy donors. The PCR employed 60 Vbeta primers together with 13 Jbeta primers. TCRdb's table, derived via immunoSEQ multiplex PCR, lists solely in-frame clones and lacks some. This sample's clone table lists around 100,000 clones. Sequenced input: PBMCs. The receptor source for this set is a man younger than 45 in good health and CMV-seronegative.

CDR3 sequence (DNA): TGCGCCAGCAGCTTAGGGACAGGGGCCAACACTGAAGCTTTCTTT. Residues: CASSLGTGANTEAFF. The chain combines TRBV5-1 with TRBJ1-1; 10 nucleotides match TRBD1. Germline loops: CDR1 SGHRS, CDR2 YFSETQ. The V gene end was trimmed by 2 bases and the J gene end by 2 bases; junction bases not matched to a gene: 3. The CDR3 has 15 residues.

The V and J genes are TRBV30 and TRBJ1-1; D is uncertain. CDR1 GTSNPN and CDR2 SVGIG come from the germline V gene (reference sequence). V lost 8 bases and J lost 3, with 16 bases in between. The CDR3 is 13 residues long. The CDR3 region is CARGGHAYTEAFF. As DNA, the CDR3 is TGTGCCCGGGGAGGGCATGCCTACACTGAAGCTTTCTTT.

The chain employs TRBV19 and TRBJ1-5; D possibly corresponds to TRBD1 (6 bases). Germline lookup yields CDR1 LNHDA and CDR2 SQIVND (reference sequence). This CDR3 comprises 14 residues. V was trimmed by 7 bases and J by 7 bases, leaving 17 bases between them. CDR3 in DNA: TGTGCCAGTACCACGCGGGGGGCTAGGCAGCCCCAGCATTTT. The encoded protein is CASTTRGARQPQHF.

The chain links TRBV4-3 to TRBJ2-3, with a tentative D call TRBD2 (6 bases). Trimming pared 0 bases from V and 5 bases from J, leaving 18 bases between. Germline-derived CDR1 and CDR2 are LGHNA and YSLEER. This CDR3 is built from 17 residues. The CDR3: CASSQDSSGPFEDTQYF. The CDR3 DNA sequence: TGCGCCAGCAGCCAAGATTCGAGCGGGCCGTTCGAAGATACGCAGTATTTT.

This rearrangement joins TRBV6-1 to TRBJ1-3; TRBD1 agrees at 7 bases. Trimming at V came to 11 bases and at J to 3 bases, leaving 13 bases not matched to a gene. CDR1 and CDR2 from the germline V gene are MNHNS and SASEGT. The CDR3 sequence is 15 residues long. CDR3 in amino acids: CASEGGRGGGNTIYF. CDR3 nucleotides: TGTGCCTCCGAAGGGGGCAGGGGCGGTGGAAACACCATATATTTT.

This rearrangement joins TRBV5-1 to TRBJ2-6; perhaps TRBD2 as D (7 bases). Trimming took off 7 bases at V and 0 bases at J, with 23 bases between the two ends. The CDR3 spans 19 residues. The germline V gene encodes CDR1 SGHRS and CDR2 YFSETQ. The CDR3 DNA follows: TGCGCCAGCCAAACGACCGGGGGGCTCATAAGCTCTGGGGCCAACGTCCTGACTTTC. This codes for CASQTTGGLISSGANVLTF.

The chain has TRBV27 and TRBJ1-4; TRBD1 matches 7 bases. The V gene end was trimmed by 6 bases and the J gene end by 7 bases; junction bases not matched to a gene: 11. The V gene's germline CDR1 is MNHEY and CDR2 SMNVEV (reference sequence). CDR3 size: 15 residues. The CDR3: CASSPGGGPFEKLFF. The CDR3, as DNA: TGTGCCAGCAGCCCCGGAGGGGGCCCCTTTGAAAAACTGTTTTTT.

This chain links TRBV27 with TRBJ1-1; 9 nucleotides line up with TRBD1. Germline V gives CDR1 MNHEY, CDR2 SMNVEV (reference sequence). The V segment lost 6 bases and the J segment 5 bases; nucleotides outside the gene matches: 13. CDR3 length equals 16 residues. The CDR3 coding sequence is TGTGCCAGCAGCCCCTTCCGGGACAGGGTGGTAACTGAAGCTTTCTTT. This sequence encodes CASSPFRDRVVTEAFF.

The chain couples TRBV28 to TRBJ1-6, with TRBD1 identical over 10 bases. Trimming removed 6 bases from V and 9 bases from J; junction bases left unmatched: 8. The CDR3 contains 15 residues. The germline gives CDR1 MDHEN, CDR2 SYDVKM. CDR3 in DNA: TGTGCCAGCAGCCCGACAGGGGGCGCTTCTTCACCCCTCCACTTT. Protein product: CASSPTGGASSPLHF.

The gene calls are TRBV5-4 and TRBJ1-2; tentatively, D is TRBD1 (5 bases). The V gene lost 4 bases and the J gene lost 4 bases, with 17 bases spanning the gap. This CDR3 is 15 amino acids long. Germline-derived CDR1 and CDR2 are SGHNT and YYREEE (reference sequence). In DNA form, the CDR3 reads TGTGCCAGCAGCCCTTCTGGGGCAGCCCTCTATGGCTACACCTTC. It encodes CASSPSGAALYGYTF.

CDR3 residues: CASSQTTDHSGANVLTF. The CDR3 DNA reads TGTGCCAGCTCACAGACGACAGACCACTCTGGGGCCAACGTCCTGACTTTC. The chain employs TRBV18 and TRBJ2-6; TRBD1 is a possible D gene (5 bases). CDR3 length equals 17 residues. V shed 4 bases and J shed 0 bases, with 13 bases lying between them. Germline loops: CDR1 KGHSH, CDR2 LQKENI. Supplemented by reference TRBV18 and TRBJ2-6, the full variable domain reads NAGVMQNPRHLVRRRGQEARLRCSPMKGHSHVYWYRQLPEEGLKFMVYLQKENIIDESGMPKERFSAEFPKEGPSILRIQQVVRGDSAAYFCASSQTTDHSGANVLTFGAGSRLTVL.